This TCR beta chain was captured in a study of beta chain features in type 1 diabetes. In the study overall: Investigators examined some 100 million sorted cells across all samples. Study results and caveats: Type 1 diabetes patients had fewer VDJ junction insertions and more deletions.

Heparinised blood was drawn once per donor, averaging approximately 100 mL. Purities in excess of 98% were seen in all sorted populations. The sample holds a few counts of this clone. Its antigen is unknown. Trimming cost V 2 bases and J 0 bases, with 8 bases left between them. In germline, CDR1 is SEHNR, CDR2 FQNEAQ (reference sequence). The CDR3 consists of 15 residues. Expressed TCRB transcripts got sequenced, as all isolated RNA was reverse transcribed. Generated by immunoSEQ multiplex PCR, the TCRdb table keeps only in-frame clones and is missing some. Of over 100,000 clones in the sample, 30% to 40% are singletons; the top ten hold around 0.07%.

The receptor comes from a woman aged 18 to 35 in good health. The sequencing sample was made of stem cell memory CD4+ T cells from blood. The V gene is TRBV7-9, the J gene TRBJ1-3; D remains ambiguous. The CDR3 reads CASSLLQISGNTIYF. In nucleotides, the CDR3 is TGTGCCAGCAGCTTATTACAGATCTCTGGAAACACCATATATTTT.